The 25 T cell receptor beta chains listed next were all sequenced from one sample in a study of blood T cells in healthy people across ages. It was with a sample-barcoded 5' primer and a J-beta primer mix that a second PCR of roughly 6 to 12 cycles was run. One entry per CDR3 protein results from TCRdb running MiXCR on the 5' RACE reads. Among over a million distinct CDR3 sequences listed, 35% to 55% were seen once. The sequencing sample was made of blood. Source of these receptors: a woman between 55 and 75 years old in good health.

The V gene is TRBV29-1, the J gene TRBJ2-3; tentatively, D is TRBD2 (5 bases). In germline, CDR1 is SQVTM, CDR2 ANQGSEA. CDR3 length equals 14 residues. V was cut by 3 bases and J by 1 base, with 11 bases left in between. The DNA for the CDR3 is TGCAGCGTTGACCGGGGATCCGGCACAGATACGCAGTATTTT. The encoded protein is CSVDRGSGTDTQYF.

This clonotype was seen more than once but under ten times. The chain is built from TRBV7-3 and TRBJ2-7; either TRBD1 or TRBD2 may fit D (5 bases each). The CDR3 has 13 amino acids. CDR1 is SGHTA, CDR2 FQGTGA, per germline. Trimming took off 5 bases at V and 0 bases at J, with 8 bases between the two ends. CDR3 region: CASSEGYSYEQYF. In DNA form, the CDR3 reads TGTGCCAGCAGCGAGGGGTACTCCTACGAGCAGTACTTC.

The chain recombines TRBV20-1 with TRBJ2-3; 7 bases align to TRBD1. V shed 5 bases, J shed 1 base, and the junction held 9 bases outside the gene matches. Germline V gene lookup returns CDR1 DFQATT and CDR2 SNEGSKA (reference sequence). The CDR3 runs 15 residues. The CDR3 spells CSAGDSDSGTDTQYF. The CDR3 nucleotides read TGCAGTGCTGGGGACAGCGACTCAGGCACAGATACGCAGTATTTT.

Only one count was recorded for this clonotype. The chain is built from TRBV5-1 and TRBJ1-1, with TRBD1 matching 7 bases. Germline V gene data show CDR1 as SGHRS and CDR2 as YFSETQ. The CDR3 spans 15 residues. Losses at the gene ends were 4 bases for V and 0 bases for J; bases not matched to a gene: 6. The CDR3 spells CASSKPGGLNTEAFF. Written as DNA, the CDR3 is TGCGCCAGCAGCAAACCAGGGGGGCTGAACACTGAAGCTTTCTTT.

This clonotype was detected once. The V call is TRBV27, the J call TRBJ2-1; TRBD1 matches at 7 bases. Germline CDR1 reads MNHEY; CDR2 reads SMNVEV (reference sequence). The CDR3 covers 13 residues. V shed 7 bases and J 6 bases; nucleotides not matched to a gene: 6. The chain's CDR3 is CASNDRAGNEQFF. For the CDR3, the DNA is TGTGCCAGCAATGACAGGGCCGGCAATGAGCAGTTCTTC.

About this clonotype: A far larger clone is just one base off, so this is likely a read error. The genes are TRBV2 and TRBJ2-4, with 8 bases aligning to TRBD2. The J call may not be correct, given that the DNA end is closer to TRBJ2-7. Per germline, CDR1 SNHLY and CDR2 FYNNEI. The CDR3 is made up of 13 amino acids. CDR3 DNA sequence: TGTGCCAGCAGCACCGGGACTAGCTACGAGCAGTACTTC. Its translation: CASSTGTSYEQYF.

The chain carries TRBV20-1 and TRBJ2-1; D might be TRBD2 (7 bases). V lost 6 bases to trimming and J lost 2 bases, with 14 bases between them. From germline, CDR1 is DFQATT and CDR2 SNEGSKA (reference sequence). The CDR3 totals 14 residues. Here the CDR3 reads CSAPEGGTYNEQFF. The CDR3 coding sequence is TGCAGTGCGCCCGAGGGGGGGACCTACAATGAGCAGTTCTTC.

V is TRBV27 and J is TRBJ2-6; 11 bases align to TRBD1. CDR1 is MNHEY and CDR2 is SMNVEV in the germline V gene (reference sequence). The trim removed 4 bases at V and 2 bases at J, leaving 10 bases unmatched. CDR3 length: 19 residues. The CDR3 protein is CASSSPSSGQGAGANVLTF. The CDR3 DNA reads TGTGCCAGCAGTTCCCCATCCTCGGGACAGGGGGCTGGGGCCAACGTCCTGACTTTC.

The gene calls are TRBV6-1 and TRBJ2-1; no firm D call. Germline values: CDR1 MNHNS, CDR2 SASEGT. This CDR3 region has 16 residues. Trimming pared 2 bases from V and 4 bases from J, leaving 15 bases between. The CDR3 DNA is TGTGCCAGCAGTGAAAGGACGGTCCCCCCTTACAATGAGCAGTTCTTC. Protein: CASSERTVPPYNEQFF.

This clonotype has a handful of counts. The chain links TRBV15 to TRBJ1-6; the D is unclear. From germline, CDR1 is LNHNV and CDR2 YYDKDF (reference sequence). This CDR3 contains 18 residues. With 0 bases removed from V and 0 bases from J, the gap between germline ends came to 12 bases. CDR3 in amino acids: CATSRDNRESSYNSPLHF. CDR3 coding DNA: TGTGCCACCAGCAGAGATAATCGGGAAAGCTCCTATAATTCACCCCTCCACTTT.

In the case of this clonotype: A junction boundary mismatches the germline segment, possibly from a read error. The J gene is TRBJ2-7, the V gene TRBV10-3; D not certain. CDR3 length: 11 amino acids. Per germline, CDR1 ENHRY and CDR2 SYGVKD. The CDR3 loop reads CGIQGNYEQYF. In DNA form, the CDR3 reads TGTGGCATCCAAGGGAACTACGAGCAGTACTTC.

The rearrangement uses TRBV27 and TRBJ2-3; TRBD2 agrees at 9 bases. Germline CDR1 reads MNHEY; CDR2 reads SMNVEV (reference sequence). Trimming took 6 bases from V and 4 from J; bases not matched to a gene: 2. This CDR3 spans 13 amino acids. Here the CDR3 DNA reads TGTGCCAGCAGCAGCGGGAGGCCAGATACGCAGTATTTT. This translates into CASSSGRPDTQYF.

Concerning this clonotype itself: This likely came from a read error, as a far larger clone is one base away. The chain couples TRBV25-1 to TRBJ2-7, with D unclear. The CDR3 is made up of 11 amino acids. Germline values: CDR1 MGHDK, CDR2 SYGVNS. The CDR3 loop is CTSSVDYEQYF. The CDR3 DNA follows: TGTACCAGCAGTGTCGACTACGAGCAGTACTTC.

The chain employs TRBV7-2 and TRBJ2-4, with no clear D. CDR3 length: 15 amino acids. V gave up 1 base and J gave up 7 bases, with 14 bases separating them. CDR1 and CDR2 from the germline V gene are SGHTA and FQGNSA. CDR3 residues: CASSLVIQVPNIQYF. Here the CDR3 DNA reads TGTGCCAGCAGCTTAGTCATCCAGGTGCCTAACATTCAGTACTTC.

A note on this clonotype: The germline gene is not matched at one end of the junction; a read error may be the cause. CDR3 coding DNA: TGTGCCGGCAGCCAAGATTCGATTTCTGGGGCCAACGTCCTGACTTTC. Residues: CAGSQDSISGANVLTF. The chain joins TRBV4-2 to TRBJ2-6; D gene unclear. The germline gives CDR1 LGHNA, CDR2 YNFKEQ. The CDR3 is 16 amino acids.

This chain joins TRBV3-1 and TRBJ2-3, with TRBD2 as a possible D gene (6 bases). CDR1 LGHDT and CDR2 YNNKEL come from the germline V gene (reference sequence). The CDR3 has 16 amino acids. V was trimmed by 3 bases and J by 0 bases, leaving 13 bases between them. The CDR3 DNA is TGTGCCAGCAGCCAGGGGACTGGCGTTAGCACAGATACGCAGTATTTT. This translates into CASSQGTGVSTDTQYF.

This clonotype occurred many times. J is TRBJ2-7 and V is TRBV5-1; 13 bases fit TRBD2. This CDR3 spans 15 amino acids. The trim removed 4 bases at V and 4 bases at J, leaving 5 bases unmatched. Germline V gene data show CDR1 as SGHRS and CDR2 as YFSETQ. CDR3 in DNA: TGCGCCAGCAGCCGCGGGACTAGCGGGACGTACGAGCAGTACTTC. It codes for CASSRGTSGTYEQYF.

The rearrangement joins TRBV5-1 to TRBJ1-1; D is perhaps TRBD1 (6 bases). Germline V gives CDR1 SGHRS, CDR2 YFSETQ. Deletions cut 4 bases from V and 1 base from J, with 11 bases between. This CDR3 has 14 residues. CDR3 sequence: CASSMTGPNTEAFF. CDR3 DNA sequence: TGCGCCAGCAGCATGACAGGCCCGAACACTGAAGCTTTCTTT.

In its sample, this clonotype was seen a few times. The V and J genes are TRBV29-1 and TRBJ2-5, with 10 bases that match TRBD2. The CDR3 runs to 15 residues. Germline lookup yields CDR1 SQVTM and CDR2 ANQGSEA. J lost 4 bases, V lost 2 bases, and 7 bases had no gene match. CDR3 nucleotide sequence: TGCAGCGTTGAAAGGTTAGCGGGAGGAGCAGAGACCCAGTACTTC. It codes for CSVERLAGGAETQYF.

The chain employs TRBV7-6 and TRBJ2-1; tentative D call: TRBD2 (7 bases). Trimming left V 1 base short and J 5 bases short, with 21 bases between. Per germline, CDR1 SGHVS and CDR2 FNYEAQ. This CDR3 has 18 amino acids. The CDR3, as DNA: TGTGCCAGCAGCTTAGGCCGCTGGGGGGGCCCCCCTAACAATGAGCAGTTCTTC. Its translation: CASSLGRWGGPPNNEQFF. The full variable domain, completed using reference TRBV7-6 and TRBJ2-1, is GAGVSQSPRYKVTKRGQDVALRCDPISGHVSLYWYRQALGQGPEFLTYFNYEAQQDKSGLPNDRFSAERPEGSISTLTIQRTEQRDSAMYRCASSLGRWGGPPNNEQFFGPGTRLTVL.

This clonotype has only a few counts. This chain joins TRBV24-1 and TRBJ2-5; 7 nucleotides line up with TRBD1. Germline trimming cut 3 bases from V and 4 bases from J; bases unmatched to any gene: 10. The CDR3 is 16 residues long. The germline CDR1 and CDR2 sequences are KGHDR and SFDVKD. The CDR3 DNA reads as TGTGCCACCAGTGATCCTTACAGGGGAAAGGGAGAGACCCAGTACTTC. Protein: CATSDPYRGKGETQYF.

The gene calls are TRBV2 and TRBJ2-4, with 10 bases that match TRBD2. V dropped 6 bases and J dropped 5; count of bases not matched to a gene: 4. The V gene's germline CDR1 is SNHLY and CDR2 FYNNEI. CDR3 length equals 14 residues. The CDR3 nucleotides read TGTGCCAGCAGAACAACTAGCGGGGAAAACATTCAGTACTTC. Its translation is CASRTTSGENIQYF.

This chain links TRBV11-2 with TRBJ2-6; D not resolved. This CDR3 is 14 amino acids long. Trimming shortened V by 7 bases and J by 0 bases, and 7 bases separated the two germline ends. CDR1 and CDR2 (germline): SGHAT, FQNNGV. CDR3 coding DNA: TGTGCCAGCAAACAGTTCTCTGGGGCCAACGTCCTGACTTTC. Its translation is CASKQFSGANVLTF.

CDR3 protein: CASSPDRGHQPQHF. The CDR3 bases are TGTGCCAGCAGCCCAGACAGGGGGCACCAGCCCCAGCATTTT. This rearrangement joins TRBV7-2 to TRBJ1-5; TRBD1 agrees at 10 bases. CDR1 SGHTA and CDR2 FQGNSA come from the germline V gene. The J segment lost 7 bases and the V segment lost 5 bases, leaving 5 bases of the junction unmatched. This CDR3 is built from 14 residues.

DNA for the CDR3: TGTGCCAGCAGCCCGGGACTACCATCTGGGGAGCTGTTTTTT. It is translated as CASSPGLPSGELFF. The genes are TRBV7-7 and TRBJ2-2, with 7 nucleotides matching TRBD2. This CDR3 has 14 residues. CDR1 SSHAT and CDR2 FNYEAQ come from the germline V gene (reference sequence). Unmatched junction bases numbered 8, after V lost 5 bases and J lost 8 bases. The complete variable domain, with remaining parts taken from reference TRBV7-7 and TRBJ2-2, reads GAGVSQSPRYKVTKRGQDVTLRCDPISSHATLYWYQQALGQGPEFLTYFNYEAQPDKSGLPSDRFSAERPEGSISTLTIQRTEQRDSAMYRCASSPGLPSGELFFGEGSRLTVL.